The 25 T cell receptor beta chains below all came from one sample that was sequenced in a study of memory CD4+ T cells and cytomegalovirus serostatus. Clones were read by immunoSEQ multiplex PCR, and TCRdb kept only the in-frame ones, dropping some. Among 40,000 to 45,000 clones listed, less than 85% were seen once. The sort gate was single viable CD3+CD4+CD8-CD45RO+ cells for memory CD4+ T cells. The sample was memory CD4+ T cells from blood. These receptors were obtained from an adult in good health and CMV-seronegative.

The chain carries TRBV7-2 and TRBJ2-1, with 11 bases that match TRBD2. The CDR3 totals 16 residues. In germline, CDR1 is SGHTA, CDR2 FQGNSA. Germline trimming cut 4 bases from V and 3 bases from J; bases unmatched to any gene: 5. In DNA, the CDR3 is TGTGCCAGCAGCTCCTCCGGGACTAGCGGCTACAATGAGCAGTTCTTC. Residues: CASSSSGTSGYNEQFF.

The rearrangement joins TRBV11-2 to TRBJ2-7; possible D gene TRBD2, 5 bases. This CDR3 is built from 14 residues. Trimming took off 5 bases at V and 3 bases at J, with 14 bases between the two ends. CDR1 and CDR2 from the germline V gene are SGHAT and FQNNGV. The CDR3 nucleotides are TGTGCCAGCAGCGCCGGGGTGATGGGCTACGAGCAGTACTTC. It is translated as CASSAGVMGYEQYF.

This clone was seen a few times. This chain uses TRBV2 with TRBJ2-7; D might be TRBD2 (5 bases). The CDR3 extends over 14 amino acids. V lost 6 bases and J 2 bases, leaving 14 bases between the germline ends. CDR1 SNHLY and CDR2 FYNNEI come from the germline V gene. The CDR3 DNA is TGTGCCAGCAGCGGGGTGATCGGTACCTACGAGCAGTACTTC. Translation: CASSGVIGTYEQYF.

The rearrangement links TRBV2 to TRBJ2-5; D unclear. Germline values: CDR1 SNHLY, CDR2 FYNNEI. The CDR3 has 13 residues. The V and J ends lost 7 bases and 2 bases respectively, with 11 bases between them. The CDR3 protein is CASTRALQETQYF. CDR3 sequence (DNA): TGTGCCAGCACCCGGGCCCTTCAAGAGACCCAGTACTTC.

This clone occurred a few times. V and J are TRBV4-1 and TRBJ2-3; weak D call: TRBD1 (7 bases). V lost 3 bases, J lost 3 bases, and 31 bases lay in between. CDR1 MGHRA and CDR2 YSYEKL come from the germline V gene. This CDR3 region has 21 residues. This CDR3 reads CASSQGGGTVGLRPRTDTQYF. As DNA, the CDR3 is TGCGCCAGCAGCCAGGGGGGTGGGACAGTGGGATTGCGGCCACGAACAGATACGCAGTATTTT.

This clone was observed a few times. This sequence joins TRBV5-1 and TRBJ2-7; TRBD1 matches at 9 bases. The CDR3 has 14 amino acids. The germline gives CDR1 SGHRS, CDR2 YFSETQ. Trimming removed 4 bases from V and 1 base from J; junction bases left unmatched: 3. The CDR3 loop is CASSRGQGSYEQYF. The DNA for the CDR3 is TGCGCCAGCAGCAGGGGACAGGGATCCTACGAGCAGTACTTC.

This chain links TRBV11-2 with TRBJ2-2, with D tentatively TRBD2 (5 bases). The CDR3 sequence is 17 residues long. With 0 bases removed from V and 0 bases from J, the gap between germline ends came to 11 bases. From germline, CDR1 is SGHAT and CDR2 FQNNGV. The CDR3 DNA reads TGTGCCAGCAGCTTAGATGGGGAGACGACGAACACCGGGGAGCTGTTTTTT. Its translation: CASSLDGETTNTGELFF.

This clone was counted only a few times. The chain couples TRBV10-1 to TRBJ2-7, with TRBD1 identical over 11 bases. The CDR3 consists of 15 residues. Germline V lookup: CDR1 WNHNN, CDR2 SYGVQD (reference sequence). J gave up 4 bases and V 6 bases, and 8 bases lay outside the gene matches. Here the CDR3 reads CASSPGQGVYYEQYF. CDR3 nucleotides: TGCGCCAGCAGCCCGGGACAGGGGGTTTATTACGAGCAGTACTTC.

This clone was detected a few times. The rearrangement uses TRBV11-3 and TRBJ2-1; 9 nucleotides match TRBD2. The CDR3 totals 16 residues. Germline values: CDR1 SGHNT, CDR2 YENEEA. V lost 5 bases to trimming and J lost 5 bases; unmatched junction nucleotides: 10. The CDR3 bases are TGTGCCAGCAGCCCTTACGCAGCGGGGGGAAACAATGAGCAGTTCTTC. The encoded protein is CASSPYAAGGNNEQFF. The complete variable domain, with remaining parts taken from reference TRBV11-3 and TRBJ2-1, reads EAGVVQSPRYKIIEKKQPVAFWCNPISGHNTLYWYLQNLGQGPELLIRYENEEAVDDSQLPKDRFSAERLKGVDSTLKIQPAELGDSAVYLCASSPYAAGGNNEQFFGPGTRLTVL.

The sample holds a few counts of this clone. This sequence joins TRBV2 and TRBJ1-1; weak D call: TRBD1 (6 bases). Germline CDR1 reads SNHLY; CDR2 reads FYNNEI. V was clipped by 4 bases and J by 7 bases, with 16 bases between them. The CDR3 is made up of 14 amino acids. The CDR3 coding sequence is TGTGCCAGCAGTGGGGGGGATCAGGGGCTTGAAGCTTTCTTT. It encodes CASSGGDQGLEAFF.

The rearrangement joins TRBV6-6 to TRBJ1-1; D ambiguous. The CDR3 loop spans 13 amino acids. CDR1 and CDR2 from the germline V gene are MNHNY and SVGAGI (reference sequence). Trimming pared 4 bases from V and 6 bases from J, leaving 12 bases between. The CDR3 region is CASSFEIYSEAFF. Written as DNA, the CDR3 is TGTGCCAGCAGTTTCGAGATTTACTCTGAAGCTTTCTTT.

This clone was observed once. Other DNA sequences in the sample encode the same CDR3. In nucleotides, the CDR3 is TGTGCCAGCTCACCCGGGCGCTACGAGCAGTACTTC. This gives the protein CASSPGRYEQYF. The chain recombines TRBV18 with TRBJ2-7, with no clear D. This CDR3 contains 12 residues. V was trimmed by 3 bases and J by 3 bases, leaving 6 bases between them. In germline, CDR1 is KGHSH, CDR2 LQKENI.

V and J are TRBV14 and TRBJ2-1; the match to TRBD2 covers 11 bases. Germline CDR1 reads SGHDN; CDR2 reads FVKESK. The junction had 3 bases not matched to a gene; V was cut back by 0 bases and J by 5 bases. The CDR3 length is 16 residues. The CDR3: CASSQDFSGGDNEQFF. CDR3 DNA sequence: TGTGCCAGCAGCCAAGATTTTAGCGGGGGGGACAATGAGCAGTTCTTC.

The chain carries TRBV6-1 and TRBJ2-5, with D hard to call. Germline V CDR1 and CDR2: MNHNS, SASEGT. The CDR3 is made up of 14 amino acids. Trimming pared 8 bases from V and 4 bases from J, leaving 17 bases between. CDR3 amino acids: CASGSTRSRETQYF. The DNA of the CDR3 is TGTGCCAGCGGCTCGACAAGGAGCCGAGAGACCCAGTACTTC.

The chain couples TRBV29-1 to TRBJ1-1; TRBD1 might be the D (6 bases). Trimming stripped 7 bases from V and 4 bases from J, with 13 bases between. The CDR3 is 12 residues long. CDR1 is SQVTM, CDR2 ANQGSEA, per germline. The CDR3 DNA follows: TGCAGCGCTGGGACAACCGCCACTGAAGCTTTCTTT. It encodes CSAGTTATEAFF.

This chain connects TRBV5-1 to TRBJ2-3, with 7 bases lining up with TRBD2. J gave up 0 bases and V 4 bases, and 11 bases lay outside the gene matches. The germline V gene has CDR1 SGHRS and CDR2 YFSETQ. The CDR3 covers 17 residues. The DNA of the CDR3 is TGCGCCAGCAGCCTGAGACCAAGCGGGGAAAGCACAGATACGCAGTATTTT. Amino acid sequence: CASSLRPSGESTDTQYF.

The CDR3 DNA reads TGTGCCTGGAGTGTAACTGGCAGGGGCACTGAAGCTTTCTTT. This encodes CAWSVTGRGTEAFF. This chain uses TRBV30 with TRBJ1-1; TRBD1 is a possible D gene (6 bases). Trimming shortened V by 0 bases and J by 4 bases, and 12 bases separated the two germline ends. CDR1 GTSNPN and CDR2 SVGIG come from the germline V gene (reference sequence). There are 14 residues in the CDR3.

The chain is built from TRBV28 and TRBJ1-5; D remains ambiguous. Germline V gene sequence: CDR1 MDHEN, CDR2 SYDVKM. V gave up 7 bases and J gave up 6 bases, with 13 bases separating them. This CDR3 comprises 13 residues. For the CDR3, the DNA is TGTGCCAGCATTTATGAGTTGGGTCAGCCCCAGCATTTT. Protein sequence: CASIYELGQPQHF.

The chain is built from TRBV5-4 and TRBJ2-3; 8 bases match TRBD1. The CDR3 contains 13 residues. With 4 bases clipped from V and 4 bases from J, the junction kept 2 bases outside the gene matches. Germline values: CDR1 SGHNT, CDR2 YYREEE (reference sequence). The CDR3 DNA sequence: TGTGCCAGCAGCCCGGACAGGGCAGATACGCAGTATTTT. Residues: CASSPDRADTQYF.

This clone was seen more than once but under ten times. V usage is TRBV5-1 and J usage is TRBJ1-1; 8 nucleotides agree with TRBD1. In germline, CDR1 is SGHRS, CDR2 YFSETQ. The CDR3 has 16 amino acids. The V segment lost 4 bases and the J segment 3 bases; nucleotides outside the gene matches: 11. The CDR3 sequence: CASSPSGQGEYTEAFF. In DNA, the CDR3 is TGCGCCAGCAGCCCTTCAGGACAGGGAGAGTACACTGAAGCTTTCTTT.

This clone came up once. The genes are TRBV7-2 and TRBJ2-7; 12 bases map to TRBD1. The CDR3 is made up of 19 amino acids. Germline V gene sequence: CDR1 SGHTA, CDR2 FQGNSA. With V trimmed by 5 bases and J by 4 bases, 18 bases remained unmatched. As DNA, the CDR3 is TGTGCCAGCAGCACCCTATCGAACAAAGGGACAGGGGGCTGGTACGAGCAGTACTTC. Its translation is CASSTLSNKGTGGWYEQYF.

The chain recombines TRBV9 with TRBJ2-3; D call uncertain. V lost 1 base to trimming and J lost 5 bases, with 8 bases between them. CDR1 is SGDLS and CDR2 is YYNGEE in the germline V gene. There are 13 residues in the CDR3. CDR3 sequence (DNA): TGTGCCAGCAGCGTAAGAACGGGAGATACGCAGTATTTT. This gives the protein CASSVRTGDTQYF.

Concerning this clone: The junction shows a germline mismatch at one end, possibly a read error. The chain joins TRBV30 to TRBJ2-5, with a possible D match to TRBD2 (7 bases). CDR3 length: 13 amino acids. CDR1 and CDR2 from the germline V gene are GTSNPN and SVGIG (reference sequence). In DNA form, the CDR3 reads TGTGCCTGGGGCGGCGTCAGCGGGGACAAGTTAAACTTC. This encodes CAWGGVSGDKLNF.

The V call is TRBV7-8, the J call TRBJ2-7; TRBD1 matches at 8 bases. Germline V gene data show CDR1 as SGHVS and CDR2 as FQNEAQ. The CDR3 covers 15 residues. Trimming removed 5 bases from V and 0 bases from J; junction bases left unmatched: 6. The CDR3 region is CASSVGTGNSYEQYF. CDR3 DNA: TGTGCCAGCAGCGTCGGGACAGGCAACTCCTACGAGCAGTACTTC.

The chain recombines TRBV5-1 with TRBJ2-5; tentative D call: TRBD1 (6 bases). The length of the CDR3 is 14 residues. The V end lost 5 bases, the J end lost 3 bases, and 14 bases lay between the germline ends. Germline V gene sequence: CDR1 SGHRS, CDR2 YFSETQ. CDR3: CASRTTGTEETQYF. The DNA of the CDR3 is TGCGCCAGCAGGACGACAGGTACTGAAGAGACCCAGTACTTC.